Reported below is one T cell receptor (beta chain). Its matching antigen is unknown. This specimen belongs to a study of T cell responses to AZD1222 COVID-19 vaccine. General observations from the study: An increase in Spike-specific TCR breadth and depth was observed after two AZD1222 doses. Among those given AZD1222, only five or six were seropositive at baseline.

Per the germline V gene, CDR1 is LNHDA and CDR2 is SQIVND (reference sequence). The CDR3 extends over 12 amino acids. Trimming removed 10 bases at V and 3 bases at J, with 13 bases between. Profiled with immunoSEQ multiplex PCR; TCRdb holds only in-frame clones, not every one. The repertoire has under 150,000 clones, approximately 91% of them found once; the top ten carry 2.4%. The chain links TRBV19 to TRBJ2-7; D is uncertain. The sequenced sample was peripheral blood, obtained on day 0 of AZD1222 vaccination. The source is an adult in good health. As DNA, the CDR3 is TGTGCCACCCGAGGATTGCGCTACGAGCAGTACTTC. It translates to CATRGLRYEQYF.